The 30 T cell receptor beta chains in this list originate from one sample, sequenced in a study of blood T cell repertoires in COVID-19. Sequenced by immunoSEQ multiplex PCR; TCRdb stores in-frame clones only, minus some. Here the sample spans 200,000 to 250,000 clones, roughly four fifths being singletons. The sequenced sample consisted of PBMCs or T cells enriched from blood (not recorded which). All receptors come from a woman aged 60 to 75 who had recovered from COVID-19.

This chain uses TRBV19 with TRBJ1-2, with TRBD1 matching over 9 bases. Germline lookup yields CDR1 LNHDA and CDR2 SQIVND (reference sequence). J gave up 8 bases and V 2 bases, and 15 bases lay outside the gene matches. The CDR3 runs 17 residues. CDR3 sequence: CASSIIAGTGQIGGYTF. For the CDR3, the DNA is TGTGCCAGTAGTATAATCGCCGGGACAGGGCAGATAGGAGGCTACACCTTC.

This chain uses TRBV3-1 (or the pseudogene TRBV3-2) with TRBJ1-2; no definite D call. This CDR3 comprises 12 residues. Trimming left V 0 bases short and J 4 bases short, with 3 bases between. Germline V gene sequence: CDR1 LGHDT, CDR2 YNNKEL (reference sequence). CDR3 nucleotide sequence: TGTGCCAGCAGCCAAGATAGCTATGGCTACACCTTC. This translates into CASSQDSYGYTF.

The chain links TRBV14 to TRBJ2-1, with TRBD2 matching 12 bases. This CDR3 has 17 residues. The J segment lost 3 bases and the V segment lost 0 bases, leaving 3 bases of the junction unmatched. The V gene's germline CDR1 is SGHDN and CDR2 FVKESK. The CDR3 region is CASSQDRGLAGYNEQFF. CDR3 sequence (DNA): TGTGCCAGCAGCCAAGATAGGGGACTAGCGGGCTACAATGAGCAGTTCTTC.

A single count supports this clone. The chain joins TRBV7-9 to TRBJ1-3; no clear D. Per germline, CDR1 SEHNR and CDR2 FQNEAQ (reference sequence). The CDR3 is 13 amino acids. V dropped 7 bases and J dropped 4 bases, with 11 bases sitting between them. For the CDR3, the DNA is TGTGCCAGCAACTCATGGGCGGGAAACACCATATATTTT. It codes for CASNSWAGNTIYF.

The gene calls are TRBV29-1 and TRBJ2-7, with 9 bases that match TRBD1. V shed 3 bases, J shed 2 bases, and the junction held 5 bases outside the gene matches. Germline V CDR1 and CDR2: SQVTM, ANQGSEA. The CDR3 is 14 residues long. The CDR3 loop is CSVDVDRGTYEQYF. The DNA of the CDR3 is TGCAGCGTTGACGTGGACAGGGGTACCTACGAGCAGTACTTC.

This chain connects TRBV10-3 to TRBJ1-5; 11 positions match TRBD1. The length of the CDR3 is 18 residues. Losses at the gene ends were 3 bases for V and 0 bases for J; bases not matched to a gene: 7. CDR1 ENHRY and CDR2 SYGVKD come from the germline V gene. CDR3 in DNA: TGTGCCATCAGTGATGGAGGGACAGGGGGGTATAGCAATCAGCCCCAGCATTTT. It translates to CAISDGGTGGYSNQPQHF.

This clone has just a few counts. The rearrangement uses TRBV27 and TRBJ1-2; D perhaps matches TRBD1 (5 bases). CDR1 is MNHEY and CDR2 is SMNVEV in the germline V gene (reference sequence). The length of the CDR3 is 15 residues. The V gene lost 5 bases and the J gene lost 5 bases, with 18 bases spanning the gap. CDR3 sequence (DNA): TGTGCCAGCAGTCCCATAGCGGGGCATACGTATGGCTACACCTTC. Residues: CASSPIAGHTYGYTF.

The chain joins TRBV28 to TRBJ1-2, with no clear D. The CDR3 length is 14 residues. V lost 6 bases, J lost 0 bases, and 11 bases lay in between. The germline V gene encodes CDR1 MDHEN and CDR2 SYDVKM. As DNA, the CDR3 is TGTGCCAGCAGGGCCGGGTCCTCTAACTATGGCTACACCTTC. Translating it yields CASRAGSSNYGYTF.

This sequence joins TRBV7-2 and TRBJ2-2; no firm D call. Per the germline V gene, CDR1 is SGHTA and CDR2 is FQGNSA. V was clipped by 3 bases and J by 4 bases, with 15 bases between them. There are 16 residues in the CDR3. CDR3 protein: CASSLVPTRITGELFF. The CDR3 DNA reads TGTGCCAGCAGCTTGGTTCCGACTCGGATCACCGGGGAGCTGTTTTTT. Filled out from reference TRBV7-2 and TRBJ2-2, the complete variable domain reads GAGVSQSPSNKVTEKGKDVELRCDPISGHTALYWYRQSLGQGLEFLIYFQGNSAPDKSGLPSDRFSAERTGGSVSTLTIQRTQQEDSAVYLCASSLVPTRITGELFFGEGSRLTVL.

The genes are TRBV6-1 and TRBJ1-4; unclear D gene. The germline V and J ends were trimmed by 3 bases and 3 bases, with 14 bases remaining between them. CDR1 and CDR2 (germline): MNHNS, SASEGT. CDR3 length: 16 amino acids. CDR3 loop: CASSDRSGEANEKLFF. CDR3 nucleotides: TGTGCCAGCAGTGACAGGTCGGGAGAGGCTAATGAAAAACTGTTTTTT.

The chain recombines TRBV19 with TRBJ1-6; D perhaps matches TRBD1 (5 bases). Germline V CDR1 and CDR2: LNHDA, SQIVND (reference sequence). Between the trimmed V and J ends, which lost 10 bases and 0 bases, there was a span of 10 bases. The length of the CDR3 is 14 residues. The CDR3, as DNA: TGTGCCACTGCAGACAGCTCCTATAATTCACCCCTCCACTTT. It translates to CATADSSYNSPLHF. The whole variable domain, remainder taken from reference TRBV19 and TRBJ1-6, is DGGITQSPKYLFRKEGQNVTLSCEQNLNHDAMYWYRQDPGQGLRLIYYSQIVNDFQKGDIAEGYSVSREKKESFPLTVTSAQKNPTAFYLCATADSSYNSPLHFGNGTRLTVT.

The V call is TRBV19, the J call TRBJ2-2, with D unclear. There are 13 residues in the CDR3. Trimming removed 4 bases from V and 6 bases from J, with 9 bases in between. CDR1 and CDR2 (germline): LNHDA, SQIVND (reference sequence). The chain's CDR3 is CASSTTRAGELFF. As DNA, the CDR3 is TGTGCCAGTAGTACGACTCGGGCCGGGGAGCTGTTTTTT.

The chain carries TRBV6-5 and TRBJ2-3; TRBD2 aligns across 14 bases. V gave up 6 bases and J gave up 4 bases; unmatched junction bases: 3. Per the germline V gene, CDR1 is MNHEY and CDR2 is SVGAGI. CDR3 length equals 15 residues. The CDR3 DNA reads as TGTGCCAGCAGCGGGACTAGCGGGAGTCCAGATACGCAGTATTTT. Encoded protein: CASSGTSGSPDTQYF.

The chain combines TRBV19 with TRBJ2-5; TRBD2 matches at 9 bases. The length of the CDR3 is 15 residues. Germline loops: CDR1 LNHDA, CDR2 SQIVND (reference sequence). V lost 1 base, J lost 5 bases, and 5 bases stayed unmatched. CDR3 in amino acids: CASSIGGTSSETQYF. CDR3 nucleotides: TGTGCCAGTAGTATAGGAGGGACTAGCTCCGAGACCCAGTACTTC.

A few counts support this clone. This chain uses TRBV1 with TRBJ2-5; the D call TRBD2 from the table was never checked on the DNA. TRBV1 constitutes a pseudogene. This CDR3 region has 17 residues. Here the CDR3 reads CTSSQEASGRNQETQYF. Here the CDR3 DNA reads TGCACCAGCAGCCAAGAGGCTAGCGGGAGGAACCAAGAGACCCAGTACTTC.

The V and J genes are TRBV11-2 and TRBJ1-2; TRBD1 agrees at 8 bases. The V gene's germline CDR1 is SGHAT and CDR2 FQNNGV. V trimming: 5 bases; J trimming: 3 bases; junction bases outside the gene matches: 5. The CDR3 loop spans 14 amino acids. The CDR3 reads CASSIYRGYYGYTF. CDR3 in DNA: TGTGCCAGCAGCATCTACAGGGGGTACTATGGCTACACCTTC.

The chain combines TRBV18 with TRBJ2-1; 11 bases are shared with TRBD1. Germline V gene data show CDR1 as KGHSH and CDR2 as LQKENI. V gave up 5 bases and J gave up 0 bases; unmatched junction bases: 3. This CDR3 has 16 amino acids. CDR3: CASSWTGGVSYNEQFF. The CDR3 DNA sequence: TGTGCCAGCTCATGGACAGGGGGCGTCTCCTACAATGAGCAGTTCTTC.

This rearrangement joins TRBV7-6 to TRBJ2-5, with 8 bases aligning to TRBD2. With 1 base clipped from V and 4 bases from J, the junction kept 14 bases outside the gene matches. The CDR3 runs 18 residues. CDR1 and CDR2 from the germline V gene are SGHVS and FNYEAQ. The DNA of the CDR3 is TGTGCCAGCAGCTTAGTCAGGACGGGCCTAGCGGGCAGAGAGACCCAGTACTTC. Translating gives CASSLVRTGLAGRETQYF. The whole variable domain, filled in from reference TRBV7-6 and TRBJ2-5, reads GAGVSQSPRYKVTKRGQDVALRCDPISGHVSLYWYRQALGQGPEFLTYFNYEAQQDKSGLPNDRFSAERPEGSISTLTIQRTEQRDSAMYRCASSLVRTGLAGRETQYFGPGTRLLVL.

The chain has TRBV5-1 and TRBJ2-1, with 8 bases fitting TRBD2. The CDR3 length is 15 residues. Germline CDR1 is SGHRS and CDR2 is YFSETQ. J was trimmed by 7 bases and V by 2 bases; bases with no gene match: 8. In DNA form, the CDR3 reads TGCGCCAGCAGCTTCGGGACTAGTAAAAGTAATGAGCAGTTCTTC. Protein sequence: CASSFGTSKSNEQFF.

The rearrangement uses TRBV5-1 and TRBJ1-3; D is possibly TRBD1 (6 bases). Germline V lookup: CDR1 SGHRS, CDR2 YFSETQ. Deletions cut 0 bases from V and 0 bases from J, with 13 bases between. CDR3 size: 17 residues. The DNA for the CDR3 is TGCGCCAGCAGCTTGGTCGGACAGCCCTTCTCTGGAAACACCATATATTTT. This gives the protein CASSLVGQPFSGNTIYF.

The rearrangement uses TRBV4-3 and TRBJ2-7; no definite D call. This CDR3 is built from 15 residues. V lost 0 bases and J 1 base, leaving 10 bases between the germline ends. Germline lookup yields CDR1 LGHNA and CDR2 YSLEER. The CDR3 nucleotides are TGCGCCAGCAGCCAAGATACGGAGCTTTCCTACGAGCAGTACTTC. It codes for CASSQDTELSYEQYF.

The chain carries TRBV7-9 and TRBJ2-1, with 11 bases that match TRBD2. Trimming took 4 bases from V and 10 from J; bases not matched to a gene: 12. CDR1 SEHNR and CDR2 FQNEAQ come from the germline V gene (reference sequence). This CDR3 contains 16 residues. The CDR3 coding sequence is TGTGCCAGCAGCTACGACTTACTAGCGGGAGACCGGGAGCAGTTCTTC. This sequence encodes CASSYDLLAGDREQFF. Full variable domain (rest looked up from reference TRBV7-9 and TRBJ2-1): DTGVSQNPRHKITKRGQNVTFRCDPISEHNRLYWYRQTLGQGPEFLTYFQNEAQLEKSRLLSDRFSAERPKGSFSTLEIQRTEQGDSAMYLCASSYDLLAGDREQFFGPGTRLTVL.

This clone has a handful of counts. CDR3 sequence: CANGQGNTEAFF. The DNA for the CDR3 is TGTGCCAACGGACAGGGTAACACTGAAGCTTTCTTT. This rearrangement joins TRBV7-2 to TRBJ1-1; TRBD1 agrees at 8 bases. J was trimmed by 2 bases and V by 10 bases; bases with no gene match: 3. In germline, CDR1 is SGHTA, CDR2 FQGNSA. CDR3 length equals 12 residues.

The CDR3 nucleotides are TGTGCCACCAGCAGAGAAGGGAGGGTGAACACTGAAGCTTTCTTT. Translated: CATSREGRVNTEAFF. The chain carries TRBV15 and TRBJ1-1; D is unresolved. CDR1 and CDR2 from the germline V gene are LNHNV and YYDKDF (reference sequence). The V gene lost 0 bases and the J gene lost 0 bases, with 8 bases spanning the gap. This CDR3 is built from 15 residues. The variable domain in full, with the rest retrieved from reference TRBV15 and TRBJ1-1, is DAMVIQNPRYQVTQFGKPVTLSCSQTLNHNVMYWYQQKSSQAPKLLFHYYDKDFNNEADTPDNFQSRRPNTSFCFLDIRSPGLGDTAMYLCATSREGRVNTEAFFGQGTRLTVV.

The chain joins TRBV19 to TRBJ1-4, with TRBD1 matching over 9 bases. J gave up 6 bases and V 6 bases, and 5 bases lay outside the gene matches. Germline V lookup: CDR1 LNHDA, CDR2 SQIVND (reference sequence). The CDR3 has 14 amino acids. CDR3 DNA sequence: TGTGCCAGTAGACCGGGACAGGGACATGAAAAACTGTTTTTT. Amino acid sequence: CASRPGQGHEKLFF.

V gene TRBV27 combines with J gene TRBJ1-1; TRBD1 matches at 8 bases. Germline V lookup: CDR1 MNHEY, CDR2 SMNVEV (reference sequence). Losses at the gene ends were 5 bases for V and 3 bases for J; bases not matched to a gene: 8. The CDR3 is 15 amino acids. CDR3: CASSAYPTGDTEAFF. CDR3 nucleotide sequence: TGTGCCAGCAGTGCGTATCCGACAGGGGACACTGAAGCTTTCTTT.

This clone was seen a few times. The genes are TRBV11-2 and TRBJ2-7; TRBD1 aligns across 8 bases. This CDR3 spans 15 amino acids. After removal of 4 bases from V and 6 bases from J, the junction contained 11 bases not matched to a gene. Germline CDR1 is SGHAT and CDR2 is FQNNGV. In DNA, the CDR3 is TGTGCCAGCAGCTCCGATTCCGATACAGGGGGCGAGCAGTACTTC. Its protein product is CASSSDSDTGGEQYF.

This chain links TRBV5-4 with TRBJ1-6, with D possibly TRBD1 on 6 matching bases. From germline, CDR1 is SGHNT and CDR2 YYREEE (reference sequence). This CDR3 has 15 amino acids. With 4 bases removed from V and 9 bases from J, the gap between germline ends came to 17 bases. CDR3 residues: CASSGRGGSSSPLHF. Written as DNA, the CDR3 is TGTGCCAGCAGCGGGAGGGGGGGTTCGAGTTCACCCCTCCACTTT.

This CDR3 is CASRSGHPMVVTF. As DNA, the CDR3 is TGTGCCAGCCGTTCGGGACACCCGATGGTGGTCACCTTC. The V and J genes are TRBV6-6 and TRBJ1-2, with a possible D match to TRBD1 (6 bases). CDR1 is MNHNY and CDR2 is SVGAGI in the germline V gene (reference sequence). The CDR3 length is 13 residues. V lost 8 bases and J lost 13, with 23 bases in between.

This clone has only a few counts. V gene TRBV5-1 combines with J gene TRBJ1-1; perhaps TRBD1 as D (6 bases). CDR1 is SGHRS, CDR2 YFSETQ, per germline. With 0 bases removed from V and 5 bases from J, the gap between germline ends came to 14 bases. This CDR3 has 15 amino acids. The CDR3 sequence: CASSLAQGSATEAFF. The DNA of the CDR3 is TGCGCCAGCAGCTTGGCGCAGGGGAGTGCAACTGAAGCTTTCTTT.